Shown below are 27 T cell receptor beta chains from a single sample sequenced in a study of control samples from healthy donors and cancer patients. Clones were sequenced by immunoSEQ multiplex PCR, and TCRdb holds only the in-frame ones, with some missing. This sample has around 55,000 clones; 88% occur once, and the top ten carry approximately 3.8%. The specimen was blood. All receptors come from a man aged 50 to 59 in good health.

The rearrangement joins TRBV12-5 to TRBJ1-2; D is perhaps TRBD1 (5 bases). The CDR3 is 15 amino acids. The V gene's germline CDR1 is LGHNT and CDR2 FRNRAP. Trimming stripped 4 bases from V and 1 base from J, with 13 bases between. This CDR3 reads CASGSGDLSNYGYTF. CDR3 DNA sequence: TGTGCTAGTGGTTCGGGGGACCTCAGTAACTATGGCTACACCTTC.

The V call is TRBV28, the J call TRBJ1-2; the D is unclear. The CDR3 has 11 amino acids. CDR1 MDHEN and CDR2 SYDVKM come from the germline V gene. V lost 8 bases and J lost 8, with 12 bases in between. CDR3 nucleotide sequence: TGTGCCAGCTGGAAGTCCAGAGGCTACACCTTC. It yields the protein CASWKSRGYTF.

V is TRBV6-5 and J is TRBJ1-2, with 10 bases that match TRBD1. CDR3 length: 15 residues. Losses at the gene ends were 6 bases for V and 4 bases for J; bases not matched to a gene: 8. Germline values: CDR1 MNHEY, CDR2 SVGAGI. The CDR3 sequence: CASSLRDRGLYGYTF. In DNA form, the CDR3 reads TGTGCCAGCAGCCTCCGGGACAGGGGACTCTATGGCTACACCTTC.

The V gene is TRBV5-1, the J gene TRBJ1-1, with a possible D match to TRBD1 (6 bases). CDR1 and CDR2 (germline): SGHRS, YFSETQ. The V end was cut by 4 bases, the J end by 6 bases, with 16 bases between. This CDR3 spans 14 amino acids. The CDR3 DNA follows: TGCGCCAGCAGCCCGTTCAGGGGTGGCGCTGAAGCTTTCTTT. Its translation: CASSPFRGGAEAFF.

The CDR3 here is CASSEGTGIYNEQFF. The CDR3 nucleotides read TGTGCCAGCAGTGAGGGGACAGGGATCTACAATGAGCAGTTCTTC. The chain combines TRBV25-1 with TRBJ2-1; 9 nucleotides agree with TRBD1. CDR1 and CDR2 (germline): MGHDK, SYGVNS. V lost 3 bases to trimming and J lost 3 bases; unmatched junction nucleotides: 3. This CDR3 has 15 residues.

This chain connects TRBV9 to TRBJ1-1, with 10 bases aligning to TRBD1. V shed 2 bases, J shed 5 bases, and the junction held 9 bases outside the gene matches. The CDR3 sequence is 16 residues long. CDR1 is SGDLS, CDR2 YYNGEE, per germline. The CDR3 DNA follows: TGTGCCAGCAGCGTCCGACAGGGGGCTACCAGGACTGAAGCTTTCTTT. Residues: CASSVRQGATRTEAFF. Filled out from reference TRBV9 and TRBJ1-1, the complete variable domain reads DSGVTQTPKHLITATGQRVTLRCSPRSGDLSVYWYQQSLDQGLQFLIQYYNGEERAKGNILERFSAQQFPDLHSELNLSSLELGDSALYFCASSVRQGATRTEAFFGQGTRLTVV.

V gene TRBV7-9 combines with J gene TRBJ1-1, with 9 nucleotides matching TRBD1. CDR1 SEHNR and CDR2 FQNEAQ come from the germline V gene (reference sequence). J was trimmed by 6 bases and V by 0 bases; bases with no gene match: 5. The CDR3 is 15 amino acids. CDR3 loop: CASSLARTGVAEAFF. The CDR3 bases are TGTGCCAGCAGCTTAGCGAGGACAGGGGTGGCTGAAGCTTTCTTT.

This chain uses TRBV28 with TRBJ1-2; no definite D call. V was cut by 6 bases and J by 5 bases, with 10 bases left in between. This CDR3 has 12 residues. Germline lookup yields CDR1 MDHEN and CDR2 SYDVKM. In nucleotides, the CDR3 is TGTGCCAGCAGCCTCCCTGGGTATGGCTACACCTTC. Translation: CASSLPGYGYTF.

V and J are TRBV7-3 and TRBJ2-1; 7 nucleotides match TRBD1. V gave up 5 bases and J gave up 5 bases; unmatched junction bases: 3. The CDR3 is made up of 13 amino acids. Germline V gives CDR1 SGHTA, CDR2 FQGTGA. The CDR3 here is CASSADRDNEQFF. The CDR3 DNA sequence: TGTGCCAGCAGCGCCGACAGGGACAATGAGCAGTTCTTC.

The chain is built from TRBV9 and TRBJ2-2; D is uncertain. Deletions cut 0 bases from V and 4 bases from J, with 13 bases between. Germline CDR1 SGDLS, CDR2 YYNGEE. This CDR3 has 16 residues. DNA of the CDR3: TGTGCCAGCAGCGTAGTAAGTTCCTGGGTCACCGGGGAGCTGTTTTTT. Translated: CASSVVSSWVTGELFF.

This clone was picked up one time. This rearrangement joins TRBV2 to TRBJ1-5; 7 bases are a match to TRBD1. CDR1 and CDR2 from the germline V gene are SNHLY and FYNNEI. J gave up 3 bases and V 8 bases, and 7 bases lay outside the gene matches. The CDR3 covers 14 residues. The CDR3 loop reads CASLATGVNQPQHF. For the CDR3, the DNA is TGTGCCAGCCTTGCTACAGGGGTCAATCAGCCCCAGCATTTT. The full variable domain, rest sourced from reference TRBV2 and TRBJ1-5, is EPEVTQTPSHQVTQMGQEVILRCVPISNHLYFYWYRQILGQKVEFLVSFYNNEISEKSEIFDDQFSVERPDGSNFTLKIRSTKLEDSAMYFCASLATGVNQPQHFGDGTRLSIL.

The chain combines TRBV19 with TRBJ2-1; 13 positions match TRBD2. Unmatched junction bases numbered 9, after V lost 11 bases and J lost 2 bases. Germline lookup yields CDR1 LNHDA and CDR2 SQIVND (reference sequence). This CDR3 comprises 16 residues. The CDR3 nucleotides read TGTGCCTGTCGAAGCGGGACTAGCGGGACCTACAATGAGCAGTTCTTC. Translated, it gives CACRSGTSGTYNEQFF.

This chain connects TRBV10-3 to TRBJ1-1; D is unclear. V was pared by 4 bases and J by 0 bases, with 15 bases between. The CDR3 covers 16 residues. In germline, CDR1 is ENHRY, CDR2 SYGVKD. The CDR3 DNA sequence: TGTGCCATCAGTGGGAGAAGCCCCGGGATGAACACTGAAGCTTTCTTT. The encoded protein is CAISGRSPGMNTEAFF.

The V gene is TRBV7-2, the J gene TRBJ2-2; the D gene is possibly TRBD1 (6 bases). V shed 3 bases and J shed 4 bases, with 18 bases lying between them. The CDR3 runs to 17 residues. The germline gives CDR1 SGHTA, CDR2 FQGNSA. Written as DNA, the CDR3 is TGTGCCAGCAGCTTGGGTATTCAGGGGATTGTCACCGGGGAGCTGTTTTTT. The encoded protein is CASSLGIQGIVTGELFF.

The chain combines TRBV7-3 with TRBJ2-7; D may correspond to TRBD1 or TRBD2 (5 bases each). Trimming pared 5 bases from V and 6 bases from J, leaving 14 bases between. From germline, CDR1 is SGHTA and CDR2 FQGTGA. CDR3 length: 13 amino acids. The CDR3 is CASSQVGEGEQYF. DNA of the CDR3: TGTGCCAGCAGCCAAGTGGGGGAAGGCGAGCAGTACTTC.

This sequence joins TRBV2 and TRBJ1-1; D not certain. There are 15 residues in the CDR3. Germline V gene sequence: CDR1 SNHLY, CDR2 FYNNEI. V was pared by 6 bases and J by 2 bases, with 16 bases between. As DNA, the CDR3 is TGTGCCAGCAGGAGGTCATGGGAGGGAAACACTGAAGCTTTCTTT. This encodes CASRRSWEGNTEAFF.

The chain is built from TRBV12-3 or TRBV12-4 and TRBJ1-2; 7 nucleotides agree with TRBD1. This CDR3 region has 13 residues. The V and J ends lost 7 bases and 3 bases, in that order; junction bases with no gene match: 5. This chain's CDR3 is CASTTQGHYGYTF. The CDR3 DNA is TGTGCCAGCACCACACAGGGGCACTATGGCTACACCTTC.

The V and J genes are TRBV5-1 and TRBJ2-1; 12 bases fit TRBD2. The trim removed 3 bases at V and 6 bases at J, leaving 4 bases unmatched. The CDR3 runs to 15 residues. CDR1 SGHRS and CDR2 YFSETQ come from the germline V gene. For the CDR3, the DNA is TGCGCCAGCAGCTCCTCTAGCGGGAGGGCCAATGAGCAGTTCTTC. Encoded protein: CASSSSSGRANEQFF.

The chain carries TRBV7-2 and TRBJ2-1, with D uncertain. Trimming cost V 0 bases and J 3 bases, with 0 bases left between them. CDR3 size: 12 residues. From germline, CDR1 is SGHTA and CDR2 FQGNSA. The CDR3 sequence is CASSLAYNEQFF. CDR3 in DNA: TGTGCCAGCAGCTTAGCCTACAATGAGCAGTTCTTC.

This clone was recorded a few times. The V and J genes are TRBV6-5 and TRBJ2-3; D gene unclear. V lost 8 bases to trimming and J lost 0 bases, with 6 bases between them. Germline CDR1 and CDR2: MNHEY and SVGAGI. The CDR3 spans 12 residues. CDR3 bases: TGTGCCAGCGGGATTAGCACAGATACGCAGTATTTT. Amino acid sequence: CASGISTDTQYF.

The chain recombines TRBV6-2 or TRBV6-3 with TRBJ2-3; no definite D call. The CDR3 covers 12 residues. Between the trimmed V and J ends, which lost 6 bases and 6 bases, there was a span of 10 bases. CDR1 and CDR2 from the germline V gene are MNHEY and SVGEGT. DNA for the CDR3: TGTGCCAGCAGCTCCTTGTCCGATACGCAGTATTTT. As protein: CASSSLSDTQYF.

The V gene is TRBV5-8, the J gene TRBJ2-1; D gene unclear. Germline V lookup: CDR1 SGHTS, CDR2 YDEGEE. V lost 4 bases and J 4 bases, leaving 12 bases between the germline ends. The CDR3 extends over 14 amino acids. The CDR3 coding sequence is TGTGCCAGCAGCGACCCAGCCCAGTACAATGAGCAGTTCTTC. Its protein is CASSDPAQYNEQFF. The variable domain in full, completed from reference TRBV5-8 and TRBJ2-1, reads EAGVTQSPTHLIKTRGQQATLRCSPISGHTSVYWYQQALGLGLQFLLWYDEGEERNRGNFPPRFSGRQFPNYSSELNVNALELEDSALYLCASSDPAQYNEQFFGPGTRLTVL.

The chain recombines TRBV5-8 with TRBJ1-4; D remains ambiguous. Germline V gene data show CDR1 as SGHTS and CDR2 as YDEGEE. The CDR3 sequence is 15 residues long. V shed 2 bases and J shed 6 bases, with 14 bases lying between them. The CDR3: CASSFQWAADEKLFF. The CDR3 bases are TGTGCCAGCAGCTTTCAGTGGGCGGCGGATGAAAAACTGTTTTTT.

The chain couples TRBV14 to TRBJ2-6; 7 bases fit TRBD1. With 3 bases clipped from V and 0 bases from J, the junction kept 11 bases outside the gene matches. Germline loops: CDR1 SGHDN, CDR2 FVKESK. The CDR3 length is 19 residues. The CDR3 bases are TGTGCCAGCAGCCAGTGGGGACAGACTGCTTTCTCTGGGGCCAACGTCCTGACTTTC. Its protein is CASSQWGQTAFSGANVLTF.

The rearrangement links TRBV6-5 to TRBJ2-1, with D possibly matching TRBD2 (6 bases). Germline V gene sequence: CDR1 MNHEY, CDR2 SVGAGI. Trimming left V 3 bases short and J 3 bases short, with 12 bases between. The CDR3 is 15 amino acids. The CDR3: CASSYASSDYNEQFF. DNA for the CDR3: TGTGCCAGCAGTTATGCGTCTAGCGACTACAATGAGCAGTTCTTC.

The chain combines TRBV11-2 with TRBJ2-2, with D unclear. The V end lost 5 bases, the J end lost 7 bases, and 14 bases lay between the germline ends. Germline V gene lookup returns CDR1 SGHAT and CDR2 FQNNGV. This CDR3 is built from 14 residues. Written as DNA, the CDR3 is TGTGCCAGCAGCCAGACACTCGTCGGCGGGGAGCTGTTTTTT. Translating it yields CASSQTLVGGELFF.

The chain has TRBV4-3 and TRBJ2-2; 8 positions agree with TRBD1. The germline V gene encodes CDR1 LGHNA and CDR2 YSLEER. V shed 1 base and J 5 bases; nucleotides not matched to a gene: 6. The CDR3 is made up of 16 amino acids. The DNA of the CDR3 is TGCGCCAGCAGCCAAGGCAGGGGGCCGGGGACCGGGGAGCTGTTTTTT. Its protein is CASSQGRGPGTGELFF.